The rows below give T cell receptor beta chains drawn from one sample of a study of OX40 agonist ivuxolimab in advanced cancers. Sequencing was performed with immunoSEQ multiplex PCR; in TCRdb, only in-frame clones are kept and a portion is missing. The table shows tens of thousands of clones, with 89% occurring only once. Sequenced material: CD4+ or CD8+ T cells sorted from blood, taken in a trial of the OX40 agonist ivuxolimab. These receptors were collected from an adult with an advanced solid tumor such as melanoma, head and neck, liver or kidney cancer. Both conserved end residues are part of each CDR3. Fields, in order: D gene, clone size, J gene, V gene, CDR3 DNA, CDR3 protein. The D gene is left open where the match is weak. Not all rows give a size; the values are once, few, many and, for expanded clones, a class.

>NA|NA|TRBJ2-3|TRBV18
TGTGCCAGCTCACTTATATATGATGGGCCCACAGATACGCAGTATTTT
CASSLIYDGPTDTQYF
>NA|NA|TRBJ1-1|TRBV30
TGTGCCTGGAGTACGTACACTGAAGCTTTCTTT
CAWSTYTEAFF
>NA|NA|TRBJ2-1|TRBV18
TGTGCCAGCTCACCAATAGGCCCGAACAATGAGCAGTTCTTC
CASSPIGPNNEQFF
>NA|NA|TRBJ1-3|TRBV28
TGTGCCAGCAGTTTATTAAGGTCACTCTCTGGAAACACCATATATTTT
CASSLLRSLSGNTIYF
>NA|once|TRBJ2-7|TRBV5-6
TGTGCCAGCAGCTTGGTAGGGGCCACCTACGAGCAGTACTTC
CASSLVGATYEQYF
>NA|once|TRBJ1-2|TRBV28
TGTGCCAGCAGTTTATGGAAACGTAATGGCTACACCTTC
CASSLWKRNGYTF
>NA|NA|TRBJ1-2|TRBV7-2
TGTGCCAGCAGCTTGGGGGTCGCTGGCTACACCTTC
CASSLGVAGYTF
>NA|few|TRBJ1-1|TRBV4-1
TGCGCCAGCAGCCCTATTCCGAACACTGAAGCTTTCTTT
CASSPIPNTEAFF
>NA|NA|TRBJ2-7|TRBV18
TGTGCCAGCTCACCACCTCGCGGCGGCCCCTCCTACGAGCAGTACTTC
CASSPPRGGPSYEQYF
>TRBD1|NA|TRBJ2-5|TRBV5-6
TGTGCCAGCAGCCCGGGACAGGGACGGTACCAAGAGACCCAGTACTTC
CASSPGQGRYQETQYF